Listed below are T cell receptor beta chains from one sample, sequenced in a study of T cells in Graves' hyperthyroidism and ophthalmopathy. TCRdb used MiXCR to reprocess the multiplex PCR reads, holding one entry per CDR3 protein. Of under 600,000 distinct CDR3 sequences in the sample, about a sixth were seen once. Sequencing was done on a sample of blood. The receptors derive from a woman in her thirties or forties with Graves' ophthalmopathy. CDR3s include the opening cysteine and the closing phenylalanine or tryptophan. Fields, in order: clone size, V gene, J gene, D gene, CDR3 protein, CDR3 DNA. D genes are given only for firm matches. A clone size is listed for some rows: how often the clone was seen (once, few, many), or a class if it is expanded.

many	TRBV20-1	TRBJ1-3	TRBD1	CSAWTGSGNTIYF	TGCAGTGCCTGGACAGGGTCAGGAAACACCATATATTTT
few	TRBV20-1	TRBJ2-7	TRBD1	CSAGGQGSDEQYF	TGCAGTGCTGGAGGACAGGGGTCAGACGAGCAGTACTTC
many	TRBV2	TRBJ2-1	TRBD2	CASSDWLAGPTEQFF	TGTGCCAGCAGTGATTGGCTAGCGGGGCCGACGGAGCAGTTCTTC
few	TRBV18	TRBJ2-3	-	CASSSFGGTDTQYF	TGTGCCAGCTCCTCTTTTGGCGGCACAGATACGCAGTATTTT
-	TRBV12-3/TRBV12-4	TRBJ2-2	-	CASSQGWSSGELFF	TGTGCCAGCAGTCAGGGATGGAGCTCCGGGGAGCTGTTTTTT
few	TRBV7-2	TRBJ2-7	-	CASSFKGAYEQYF	TGTGCCAGCAGCTTTAAGGGGGCCTACGAGCAGTACTTC
-	TRBV7-3	TRBJ1-1	-	CASSYDGWNTEAFF	TGTGCCAGCAGCTACGACGGGTGGAACACTGAAGCTTTCTTT
-	TRBV7-9	TRBJ2-5	TRBD1	CASSLYTGGGETQYF	TGTGCCAGCAGCTTATACACAGGGGGCGGAGAGACCCAGTACTTC
-	TRBV7-2	TRBJ1-1	-	CASSTRGRLTEAFF	TGTGCCAGCAGCACCAGGGGAAGGCTAACTGAAGCTTTCTTT
many	TRBV28	TRBJ1-2	TRBD1	CASRTGSGYTF	TGTGCCAGCAGGACAGGGTCTGGCTACACCTTC
many	TRBV20-1	TRBJ2-3	-	CSARIASTTDTQYF	TGCAGTGCTAGAATAGCGTCGACCACAGATACGCAGTATTTT
many	TRBV3-1	TRBJ1-4	-	CASSQDKGFGKLFF	TGTGCCAGCAGCCAAGATAAGGGATTCGGGAAACTGTTTTTT
few	TRBV25-1	TRBJ2-5	-	CASPPAVEETQYF	TGTGCCAGCCCCCCGGCTGTAGAGGAGACCCAGTACTTC
many	TRBV28	TRBJ1-1	-	CASSSGTLNTEAFF	TGTGCCAGCAGCAGTGGAACCTTGAACACTGAAGCTTTCTTT
few	TRBV5-6	TRBJ2-4	-	CASSLLGTKNIQYF	TGTGCCAGCAGCTTGCTGGGAACGAAAAACATTCAGTACTTC
-	TRBV6-1	TRBJ1-4	TRBD1	CASSKTGTREKLFF	TGTGCCAGCAGCAAGACAGGGACGCGTGAAAAACTGTTTTTT
-	TRBV5-1	TRBJ1-5	TRBD1	CASATPVGTGGQPQHF	TGCGCCAGCGCGACCCCGGTGGGGACAGGGGGACAGCCCCAGCATTTT
-	TRBV20-1	TRBJ1-6	TRBD1	CSARAGQGSSPLHF	TGCAGTGCTAGAGCGGGACAGGGAAGTTCACCCCTCCACTTT
few	TRBV5-8	TRBJ2-4	-	CASSLEQLAKNIQYF	TGTGCCAGCAGCTTGGAACAGCTAGCCAAAAACATTCAGTACTTC
many	TRBV2	TRBJ2-7	-	CASSEAPERRSSYEQYF	TGTGCCAGCAGTGAAGCCCCCGAGCGGCGAAGCTCCTACGAGCAGTACTTC
few	TRBV14	TRBJ2-3	-	CASSYAGARTDTQYF	TGTGCCAGCAGCTACGCGGGGGCTAGGACAGATACGCAGTATTTT
many	TRBV28	TRBJ1-2	-	CASSPYLYRAEGYGYTF	TGTGCCAGCAGCCCATACCTATATCGGGCAGAGGGATATGGCTACACCTTC
-	TRBV20-1	TRBJ2-1	TRBD2	CSARAVTSPRSYNEQFF	TGCAGTGCTAGAGCGGTGACTAGCCCGCGCTCCTACAATGAGCAGTTCTTC
many	TRBV12-3/TRBV12-4	TRBJ2-3	TRBD2	CASTLAGVGADTQYF	TGTGCCAGCACCCTAGCGGGGGTCGGCGCAGATACGCAGTATTTT
-	TRBV13	TRBJ1-2	TRBD1	CASSLAPQTGGNYGYTF	TGTGCCAGCAGCTTAGCCCCCCAGACAGGGGGTAACTATGGCTACACCTTC
few	TRBV4-1	TRBJ1-5	-	CASSQDSRFYSNQPQHF	TGCGCCAGCAGCCAAGATAGCAGATTCTATAGCAATCAGCCCCAGCATTTT
-	TRBV6-1	TRBJ2-7	-	CASGDGWGNEQYF	TGTGCCAGCGGGGATGGGTGGGGCAACGAGCAGTACTTC
many	TRBV20-1	TRBJ2-1	TRBD1	CSARGGTGGNEQFF	TGCAGTGCTAGAGGCGGGACAGGGGGGAATGAGCAGTTCTTC
many	TRBV6-2/TRBV6-3	TRBJ2-5	TRBD1	CASIGQGEETQYF	TGTGCCAGCATCGGACAGGGTGAAGAGACCCAGTACTTC
many	TRBV6-1	TRBJ2-5	TRBD2	CASSEGTSGLQETQYF	TGTGCCAGCAGTGAAGGGACTAGCGGGTTACAAGAGACCCAGTACTTC
few	TRBV20-1	TRBJ1-3	-	CSARGASTGNTIYF	TGCAGCGCTCGGGGGGCCTCGACGGGAAACACCATATATTTT
-	TRBV27	TRBJ2-7	TRBD1	CTSSPGQSYEQYF	TGTACCAGCAGTCCGGGACAGAGTTACGAGCAGTACTTC
many	TRBV20-1	TRBJ2-4	-	CSARVGLAKNIQYF	TGCAGTGCTAGAGTCGGACTAGCCAAAAACATTCAGTACTTC
-	TRBV20-1	TRBJ2-3	TRBD2	CSPFNRGGHPDTQYF	TGCAGCCCATTTAATCGGGGGGGCCACCCAGATACGCAGTATTTT
many	TRBV5-1	TRBJ1-1	-	CASSPDWDITEAFF	TGCGCCAGCAGCCCGGATTGGGATATCACTGAAGCTTTCTTT
few	TRBV7-3	TRBJ2-3	TRBD1	CASSSHPGQGTDTQYF	TGTGCCAGCAGCTCACATCCGGGACAGGGGACAGATACGCAGTATTTT
many	TRBV27	TRBJ2-5	-	CASSLGGQTRETQYF	TGTGCCAGCAGTTTAGGCGGGCAGACGCGAGAGACCCAGTACTTC
-	TRBV6-4	TRBJ2-7	TRBD1	CASRHLGQGAYERYF	TGCGCCAGCAGACACCTCGGACAGGGGGCCTACGAGCGGTACTTC
many	TRBV20-1	TRBJ2-3	-	CSARGGRGGTDTQYF	TGCAGTGCTAGAGGGGGCAGAGGAGGGACAGATACGCAGTATTTT
many	TRBV28	TRBJ2-3	TRBD2	CASSSRGGWADTQYF	TGTGCCAGCAGTTCCCGGGGGGGGTGGGCAGATACGCAGTATTTT
many	TRBV10-3	TRBJ2-7	TRBD2	CATRRAGEAYEQYF	TGTGCCACGAGAAGGGCGGGAGAGGCCTACGAGCAGTACTTC
-	TRBV20-1	TRBJ2-1	TRBD2	CRAGGGSDNEQFF	TGCAGGGCGGGGGGGGGCTCGGACAATGAGCAGTTCTTC
many	TRBV7-6	TRBJ2-1	-	CASSLAGQGGTSYNEQFF	TGTGCCAGCAGCTTAGCGGGGCAGGGGGGCACGTCCTACAATGAGCAGTTCTTC
-	TRBV19	TRBJ2-3	TRBD2	CASSRGLGNFADTQYF	TGTGCCAGTAGCCGGGGACTAGGAAACTTCGCAGATACGCAGTATTTT
-	TRBV4-1	TRBJ2-3	-	CASSPGRERIDTQYF	TGTGCCAGCAGCCCCGGCCGGGAGAGAATAGATACGCAGTATTTT
many	TRBV6-1	TRBJ2-7	TRBD1	CASSRDRAGEQYF	TGTGCCAGCAGTAGGGACAGGGCGGGAGAGCAGTACTTC
-	TRBV5-1	TRBJ2-6	-	CASSSLAGAEGANVLTF	TGCGCCAGCAGCTCACTCGCGGGGGCAGAGGGGGCCAACGTCCTGACTTTC
many	TRBV2	TRBJ1-2	-	CASSGSPLYDGYTF	TGTGCCAGCAGTGGGTCCCCGCTATATGATGGCTACACCTTC
-	TRBV7-2	TRBJ2-3	-	CASSLARSTDTQYF	TGTGCCAGCAGCTTAGCTCGGTCCACAGATACGCAGTATTTT
many	TRBV20-1	TRBJ2-7	-	CSAPGPAYEQYF	TGCAGTGCGCCGGGACCAGCCTACGAGCAGTACTTC